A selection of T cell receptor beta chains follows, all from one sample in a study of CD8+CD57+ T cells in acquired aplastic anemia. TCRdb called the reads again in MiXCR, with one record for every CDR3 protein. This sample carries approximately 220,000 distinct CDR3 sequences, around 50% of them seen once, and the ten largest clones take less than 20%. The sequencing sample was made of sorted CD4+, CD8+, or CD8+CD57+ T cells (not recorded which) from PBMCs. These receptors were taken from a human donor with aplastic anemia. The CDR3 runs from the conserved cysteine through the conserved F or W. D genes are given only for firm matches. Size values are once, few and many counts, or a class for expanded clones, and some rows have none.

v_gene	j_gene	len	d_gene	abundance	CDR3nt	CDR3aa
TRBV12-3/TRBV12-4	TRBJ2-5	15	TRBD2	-	TGTGCCAGCAGTCGAGGACTAGCGGGAGCTGAGACCCAGTACTTC	CASSRGLAGAETQYF
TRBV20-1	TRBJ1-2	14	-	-	TGCAGTGCTCAACGGGCGGGTGCGAACTATGGCTACACCTTC	CSAQRAGANYGYTF
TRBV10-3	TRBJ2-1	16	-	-	TGTGCCATCAGTGAGTCCGCGTGGGGCTCCTACAATGAGCAGTTCTTC	CAISESAWGSYNEQFF
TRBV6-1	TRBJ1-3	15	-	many	TGTGCCAGCAGTGAAGGTGCGACAGGAGGAAACACCATATATTTT	CASSEGATGGNTIYF
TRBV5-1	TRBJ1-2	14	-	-	TGCGCCAGCAGCTTGGGAGAGCGTAACTATGGCTACACCTTC	CASSLGERNYGYTF
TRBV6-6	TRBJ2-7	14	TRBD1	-	TGTGCCAGCAGCCTAATCGGACAGGGGGGCGAGCAGTACTTC	CASSLIGQGGEQYF
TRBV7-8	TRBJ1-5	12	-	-	TGTGCCAGCAGCCAAAACAATCAGCCCCAGCATTTT	CASSQNNQPQHF
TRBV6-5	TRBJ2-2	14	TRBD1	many	TGTGCCAGCAGGCGGGACAGGGGCACCGGGGAGCTGTTTTTT	CASRRDRGTGELFF
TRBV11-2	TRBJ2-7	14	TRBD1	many	TGTGCCAGCAGCTTAGGCTCGACAGGGATCGAGCAGTACTTC	CASSLGSTGIEQYF
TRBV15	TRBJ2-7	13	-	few	TGTGCCACCAGCAGAGACGCAGGGGACGAGCAGTACTTC	CATSRDAGDEQYF
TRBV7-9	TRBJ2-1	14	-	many	TGTGCCAGCAGCCTTGAGGACACTTACAATGAGCAGTTCTTC	CASSLEDTYNEQFF
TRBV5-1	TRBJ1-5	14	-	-	TGCGCCAGCAGCCTTGCAGGGGCCAAAGAGACCCAGCATTTT	CASSLAGAKETQHF
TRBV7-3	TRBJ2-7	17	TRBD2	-	TGTGCCAGCAGCCCCGACACGGCGGGCGGGGGAGCCTACGAGCAGTACTTC	CASSPDTAGGGAYEQYF
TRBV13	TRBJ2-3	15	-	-	TGTGCCAGCAGCTTAGGTAACCGGGGCACAGGTACGCAGTATTTT	CASSLGNRGTGTQYF
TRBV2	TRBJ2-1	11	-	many	TGTGCCACCGGGATAAAGAGTGAGGAGTTCTTC	CATGIKSEEFF
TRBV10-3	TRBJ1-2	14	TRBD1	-	TGTGCCATCAGCGCGCCCGGGACAGAGTATGGCTACACCTTC	CAISAPGTEYGYTF
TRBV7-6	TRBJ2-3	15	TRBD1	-	TGTGCCAGCAGATCAAGACAGGGGGCGGTAGATACGCAGTATTTT	CASRSRQGAVDTQYF
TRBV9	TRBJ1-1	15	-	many	TGTGCCAGCAGCGTAGGGATTGAAGAAAACACTGAAGCTTTCTTT	CASSVGIEENTEAFF
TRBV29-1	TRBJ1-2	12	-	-	TGCAGCGCCCGAGGACGGGCCCATTCCTACACCTTC	CSARGRAHSYTF
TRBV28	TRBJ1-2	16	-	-	TGTGCCAGCACTCTTGGGGGGGGGCAGGGGTACTATGGCTACACCTTC	CASTLGGGQGYYGYTF
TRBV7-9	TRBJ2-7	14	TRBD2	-	TGTGCCAGCAGCTGTAGCGGGGGGGGGGTGAGGCAGTACTTC	CASSCSGGGVRQYF
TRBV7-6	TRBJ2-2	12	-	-	TGTTTCTGGGGGCAGAACACCGGGGAGCTGTTTTTT	CFWGQNTGELFF
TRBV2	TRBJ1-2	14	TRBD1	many	TGTGCCAGCACCGATGACAGGGGCAACTATGGCTACACCTTC	CASTDDRGNYGYTF
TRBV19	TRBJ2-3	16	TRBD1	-	TGTGCCAGTACCGGGGGAGCCAGGGGGCGTGCAGATACGCAGTATTTT	CASTGGARGRADTQYF
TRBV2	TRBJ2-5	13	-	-	TGTGCCAGCGGGGGGACAGCCCAAGAGACCCAGTACTTC	CASGGTAQETQYF
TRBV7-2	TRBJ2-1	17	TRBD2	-	TGTGCCAGCAGCTTAGTGACTAGCAGCGGAAGCTACAATGAGCAGTTCTTC	CASSLVTSSGSYNEQFF
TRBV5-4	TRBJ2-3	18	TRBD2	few	TGTGCCAGTTACCCACTAGCGGGGGGTAAAATTAGCACAGATACGCAGTATTTT	CASYPLAGGKISTDTQYF
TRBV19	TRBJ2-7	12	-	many	TGTGCCAGTACATCCTACCTAGGCGAGCAGTACTTC	CASTSYLGEQYF
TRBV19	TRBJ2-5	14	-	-	TGTGCCAGTAGTATATTACAGGGCCGGGGGACCCGGTACTTC	CASSILQGRGTRYF
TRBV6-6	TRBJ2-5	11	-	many	TGTGCCAGCAGTTACGGGGAGACCCAGTACTTC	CASSYGETQYF
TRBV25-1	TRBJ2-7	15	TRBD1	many	TGTGCCAGCAGTGGGACGGACAGGGGCTCCTACGAGCAGTACTTC	CASSGTDRGSYEQYF
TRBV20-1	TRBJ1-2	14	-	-	TGCAGTGCTAGAGATGAATTGGGGGACTATGGCTACACCTTC	CSARDELGDYGYTF
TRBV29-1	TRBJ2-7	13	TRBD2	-	TGCAGCGTTGTTATTGGCGGGGGGGAAGAGCAGTACTTC	CSVVIGGGEEQYF
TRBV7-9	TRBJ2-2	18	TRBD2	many	TGTGCCAGCAGCTACCGGAGAGTTAGCGGGGCGAACACCGGGGAGCTGTTTTTT	CASSYRRVSGANTGELFF
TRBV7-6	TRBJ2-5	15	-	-	TGTGCCAGCAGCTTAGACCCTGGATCGACAGAGACCCAGTACTTC	CASSLDPGSTETQYF
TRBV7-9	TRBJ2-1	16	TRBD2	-	TGTGCCAGCAGCCCAAGGGGACTAGCGGGGGGGGGAGGGCAGTTCTTC	CASSPRGLAGGGGQFF
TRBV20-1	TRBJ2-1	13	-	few	TGCAGTGCTAGTGGTGGGAGTTCGGATGAGCAGTTCTTC	CSASGGSSDEQFF
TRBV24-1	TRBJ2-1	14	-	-	TGTGCCACCAGTGAAGCAGGGTGGGGGAATGAGCAGTTCTTC	CATSEAGWGNEQFF
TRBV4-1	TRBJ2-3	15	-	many	TGCGCCAGCAGCCAAGGGAGGGGCACCACAGATACGCAGTATTTT	CASSQGRGTTDTQYF
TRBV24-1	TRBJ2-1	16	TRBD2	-	TGTGCCACCAGTGATATGCTAGCGGGAGGCGGGAATGAGCAGTTCTTC	CATSDMLAGGGNEQFF
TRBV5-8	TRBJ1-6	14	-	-	TGTGCCAGCAGGCCGCCGGGGGCTAAATCACCCCTCCACTTT	CASRPPGAKSPLHF
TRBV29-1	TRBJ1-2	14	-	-	TGCAGCGTTGAACCCAGGACAGCTAACTGTGGCTACACCTTC	CSVEPRTANCGYTF